This is a list of T cell receptor beta chains from one sample in a study of blood T cell repertoires in COVID-19. The repertoire was sequenced with immunoSEQ multiplex PCR; TCRdb's copy has only in-frame clones and lacks some. The sample contains fewer than 200,000 clones, roughly nine tenths of which appear only once. Sequencing was done on a sample of peripheral blood. These receptors originate from a man in his sixties with active or convalescent COVID-19. The CDR3 runs from the conserved cysteine through the conserved F or W. A D gene is named only where the DNA matches it firmly. A row's size may be missing; if present it is once, few, many or a size class.

clone_size	v_call	j_call	d_call	cdr3_aa	cdr3_nt
.	TRBV6-2/TRBV6-3	TRBJ2-5	.	CASSLFRGTQETQYF	TGTGCCAGCAGTCTATTCCGGGGGACCCAAGAGACCCAGTACTTC
.	TRBV19	TRBJ1-4	.	CATNTGLLNEKLFF	TGTGCCACCAACACGGGACTGCTTAATGAAAAACTGTTTTTT
.	TRBV7-9	TRBJ1-1	TRBD1	CASSERTGMNTEAFF	TGTGCCAGCAGCGAGCGGACAGGGATGAACACTGAAGCTTTCTTT
once	TRBV7-3	TRBJ1-6	TRBD1	CASSLGDRRNSPLHF	TGTGCCAGCAGCCTCGGGGACAGGAGGAATTCACCCCTCCACTTT
.	TRBV7-9	TRBJ2-3	.	CASSHPRGSTDTQYF	TGTGCCAGCAGCCATCCGAGAGGAAGCACAGATACGCAGTATTTT
.	TRBV18	TRBJ2-2	.	CASSPPSRGELFF	TGTGCCAGCTCACCACCTTCCCGTGGGGAGCTGTTTTTT
.	TRBV29-1	TRBJ2-3	.	CSVTLSQTRTDTQYF	TGCAGCGTTACCCTCAGCCAAACGCGGACAGATACGCAGTATTTT
.	TRBV5-4	TRBJ2-3	TRBD1	CASSPGTDTDTQYF	TGTGCCAGCAGCCCGGGGACAGACACAGATACGCAGTATTTT
.	TRBV5-6	TRBJ2-1	.	CASSFLKSSYNEQFF	TGTGCCAGCAGCTTTCTGAAGAGCTCCTACAATGAGCAGTTCTTC
once	TRBV5-6	TRBJ1-2	TRBD1	CASRRTGGRLGYTF	TGTGCCAGCAGGAGGACAGGGGGCCGGCTTGGCTACACCTTC
.	TRBV5-1	TRBJ2-3	.	CASSLVASLGDTQYF	TGCGCCAGCAGCTTGGTGGCTAGTCTTGGGGATACGCAGTATTTT
.	TRBV9	TRBJ1-6	.	CASSVAGTYNSPLHF	TGTGCCAGCAGCGTAGCCGGGACCTATAATTCACCCCTCCACTTT
.	TRBV12-5	TRBJ1-2	.	CASGLVESAQTIKTNYGYTF	TGTGCTAGTGGTTTGGTAGAGTCTGCACAGACCATTAAAACTAACTATGGCTACACCTTC
few	TRBV13	TRBJ1-2	.	CASSSNLRAHGYTF	TGTGCCAGCAGCTCAAACCTCAGGGCCCATGGCTACACCTTC
.	TRBV7-9	TRBJ1-2	.	CASSLAQGSYGYTF	TGTGCCAGCAGCTTAGCCCAGGGATCCTATGGCTACACCTTC
.	TRBV4-2	TRBJ2-7	.	CASSHLTGPPYEQYF	TGTGCCAGCAGCCACCTGACAGGCCCTCCCTACGAGCAGTACTTC
once	TRBV24-1	TRBJ2-5	.	CATSDALQGHQETQYF	TGTGCCACCAGTGACGCCCTACAGGGCCACCAAGAGACCCAGTACTTC
.	TRBV24-1	TRBJ1-5	.	CATSDLHSIINQPQHF	TGTGCCACCAGTGATTTGCACTCGATAATCAATCAGCCCCAGCATTTT
.	TRBV15	TRBJ2-4	.	CATSRPGKNIQYF	TGTGCCACCAGCAGACCGGGGAAAAACATTCAGTACTTC
.	TRBV7-3	TRBJ1-5	.	CASLTHHQPQHF	TGTGCCAGCTTGACACATCATCAGCCCCAGCATTTT
.	TRBV4-2	TRBJ1-1	.	CASRLGGNTEAFF	TGTGCCAGCCGATTGGGGGGGAACACTGAAGCTTTCTTT
.	TRBV15	TRBJ1-4	.	CATSRDRLYQTGGPTNEKLFF	TGTGCCACCAGCAGAGATCGTTTGTATCAAACGGGGGGACCAACTAATGAAAAACTGTTTTTT
.	TRBV7-9	TRBJ2-3	TRBD1	CASSSRGLTDTQYF	TGTGCCAGCAGCTCTAGGGGGCTCACAGATACGCAGTATTTT
once	TRBV10-3	TRBJ2-2	.	CAISERGDGELFF	TGTGCCATCAGTGAAAGGGGTGACGGGGAGCTGTTTTTT
.	TRBV5-1	TRBJ1-4	.	CASSFTGSVNEKLFF	TGCGCCAGCAGCTTCACCGGGTCGGTTAATGAAAAACTGTTTTTT
.	TRBV2	TRBJ2-2	.	CASRQQGPGELFF	TGTGCCAGCAGGCAACAGGGTCCCGGGGAGCTGTTTTTT
.	TRBV3-1/TRBV3-2	TRBJ1-4	.	CASSQVGRGLFF	TGTGCCAGCAGCCAAGTGGGGAGGGGACTGTTTTTT
.	TRBV6-6	TRBJ2-7	TRBD1	CASTPTGGSSYEQYF	TGTGCCAGCACCCCAACAGGGGGCAGCTCCTACGAGCAGTACTTC
few	TRBV18	TRBJ1-2	TRBD1	CASSPVKGAFGYTF	TGTGCCAGCTCACCAGTGAAGGGGGCGTTTGGCTACACCTTC
once	TRBV11-2	TRBJ2-7	TRBD2	CASSTNSGGSYEQYF	TGTGCCAGCAGCACAAATAGCGGGGGCTCCTACGAGCAGTACTTC
.	TRBV6-5	TRBJ1-1	TRBD1	CASTLDRASEAFF	TGTGCCAGCACCTTGGACAGGGCGTCTGAAGCTTTCTTT
.	TRBV19	TRBJ1-2	TRBD1	CASSIRDRAYYGYTF	TGTGCCAGTAGTATCCGGGACAGGGCTTACTATGGCTACACCTTC
.	TRBV19	TRBJ1-5	TRBD1	CASSAGRTGEQPQHF	TGTGCCAGTAGTGCAGGACGGACAGGGGAACAGCCCCAGCATTTT
.	TRBV19	TRBJ1-4	.	CATSRGLPTNEKLFF	TGTGCCACCTCTCGAGGATTACCAACTAATGAAAAACTGTTTTTT
.	TRBV19	TRBJ2-3	.	CASSMGAQASTDTQYF	TGTGCCAGTAGTATGGGGGCGCAGGCTAGCACAGATACGCAGTATTTT
.	TRBV27	TRBJ1-2	.	CASSPHGQYYTF	TGTGCCAGCAGTCCCCACGGACAATATTACACCTTC
.	TRBV5-1	TRBJ2-3	TRBD1	CASSLEDRGTTDTQYF	TGCGCCAGCAGCTTGGAGGACAGGGGAACGACAGATACGCAGTATTTT
once	TRBV6-1	TRBJ2-4	TRBD1	CASREDRGGAKNIQYF	TGTGCCAGCAGGGAAGACAGGGGAGGAGCCAAAAACATTCAGTACTTC
.	TRBV2	TRBJ2-1	TRBD2	CASRLERGGQEQFF	TGTGCCAGCAGGCTAGAGCGGGGGGGCCAAGAGCAGTTCTTC
.	TRBV19	TRBJ1-6	.	CASSLAGRSSPLHF	TGTGCCAGTAGTCTTGCAGGGAGGAGTTCACCCCTCCACTTT
.	TRBV3-1/TRBV3-2	TRBJ1-2	.	CASSPDSFYGYTF	TGTGCCAGCAGCCCCGACAGCTTCTATGGCTACACCTTC
.	TRBV5-4	TRBJ1-4	.	CASSTQGNEKLFF	TGTGCCAGCAGCACACAGGGAAATGAAAAACTGTTTTTT
.	TRBV6-5	TRBJ2-5	.	CASSYAQKQETQYF	TGTGCCAGCAGTTACGCACAGAAGCAAGAGACCCAGTACTTC
.	TRBV2	TRBJ2-6	TRBD2	CASSVTSGASSGANVLTF	TGTGCCAGCAGCGTGACTAGCGGGGCGAGCTCTGGGGCCAACGTCCTGACTTTC
many	TRBV9	TRBJ1-3	TRBD1	CASSVEDRGRGNTIYF	TGTGCCAGCAGCGTAGAAGACAGGGGCCGCGGAAACACCATATATTTT
.	TRBV5-1	TRBJ2-7	TRBD1	CASSFGTGSYEQYF	TGCGCCAGCAGCTTCGGGACAGGGTCCTACGAGCAGTACTTC
once	TRBV6-1	TRBJ1-1	TRBD1	CASSEKGANTEAFF	TGTGCCAGCAGTGAAAAGGGGGCGAACACTGAAGCTTTCTTT
.	TRBV2	TRBJ1-1	.	CASSQDRNTEAFF	TGTGCCAGCAGTCAGGACAGAAACACTGAAGCTTTCTTT
.	TRBV10-2	TRBJ1-1	TRBD1	CASSSLGQGGTEAFF	TGCGCCAGCAGTTCTCTCGGACAGGGAGGCACTGAAGCTTTCTTT
.	TRBV5-1	TRBJ2-2	TRBD2	CASSLRTSGATGELFF	TGCGCCAGCAGCTTACGGACTAGCGGGGCGACCGGGGAGCTGTTTTTT
.	TRBV15	TRBJ1-5	TRBD1	CATSSNTGDQPQHF	TGTGCCACCAGCAGTAATACAGGGGACCAGCCCCAGCATTTT
few	TRBV7-9	TRBJ2-1	.	CASSLKGHEQFF	TGTGCCAGCAGCTTAAAGGGGCATGAGCAGTTCTTC
.	TRBV27	TRBJ1-5	TRBD1	CASRGTGGGQPQHF	TGTGCCAGCAGGGGGACAGGGGGCGGTCAGCCCCAGCATTTT
.	TRBV9	TRBJ1-1	.	CASSPSNTEAFF	TGTGCCAGCAGCCCTTCGAACACTGAAGCTTTCTTT
.	TRBV24-1	TRBJ2-3	TRBD2	CATSDASGGSTDTQYF	TGTGCCACCAGTGATGCTAGCGGGGGGTCCACAGATACGCAGTATTTT
once	TRBV2	TRBJ1-2	.	CASTIQIYGYTF	TGTGCCAGCACGATACAGATTTATGGCTACACCTTC